The next 3 T cell receptor beta chains were all read from a single sample in a study of blood T cells in healthy people across ages (dated by TCRdb to the mid-2010s). Libraries were prepared through 5' RACE. Instrument used: Illumina HiSeq 2500. A second PCR of roughly 6 to 11 cycles was run with a J-beta primer mix and a sample-barcoded 5' primer. In-frame beta chains were kept once TCRdb had trimmed the public reads at Q25 with fastp and called clones with MiXCR. CDR3 protein sequences are deduplicated, and each keeps its most common genes and DNA. The sample profile shows roughly 930,000 distinct CDR3 sequences; roughly 52% of them were found once. Around 15% of the sample is taken by the ten largest. Sequenced: blood. The receptor set was obtained from a man aged 25 to 40 in good health.

Only a few counts were recorded for this clonotype. The rearrangement uses TRBV6-2 or TRBV6-3 and TRBJ2-5; the match to TRBD1 covers 7 bases. Looked up from germline, CDR1 is MNHEY and CDR2 is SVGEGT. V shed 4 bases, J shed 1 base, and the junction held 6 bases outside the gene matches. CDR3 length equals 15 residues. The DNA for the CDR3 is TGTGCCAGCAGTTTCCAACAGGGGTCCCAAGAGACCCAGTACTTC. Amino acids: CASSFQQGSQETQYF.

This clonotype was counted between two and nine times. This sequence joins TRBV28 and TRBJ2-7; D tentatively fits TRBD1 or TRBD2 (5 bases each). The CDR3 extends over 15 amino acids. V lost 6 bases to trimming and J lost 3 bases, with 18 bases between them. CDR1 and CDR2 (germline): MDHEN, SYDVKM. CDR3 sequence: CASSDPGTAIYEQYF. The CDR3 nucleotides read TGTGCCAGCAGCGACCCGGGGACGGCTATCTACGAGCAGTACTTC.

This clonotype was counted at least ten times. This chain joins TRBV6-5 and TRBJ2-1; 8 bases align to TRBD2. The germline V gene encodes CDR1 MNHEY and CDR2 SVGAGI. V gave up 6 bases and J gave up 4 bases; unmatched junction bases: 8. The CDR3 has 15 residues. The CDR3 region is CASRGLSGGYNEQFF. The CDR3 region has the DNA TGTGCCAGCAGGGGGCTGAGCGGGGGTTACAATGAGCAGTTCTTC.